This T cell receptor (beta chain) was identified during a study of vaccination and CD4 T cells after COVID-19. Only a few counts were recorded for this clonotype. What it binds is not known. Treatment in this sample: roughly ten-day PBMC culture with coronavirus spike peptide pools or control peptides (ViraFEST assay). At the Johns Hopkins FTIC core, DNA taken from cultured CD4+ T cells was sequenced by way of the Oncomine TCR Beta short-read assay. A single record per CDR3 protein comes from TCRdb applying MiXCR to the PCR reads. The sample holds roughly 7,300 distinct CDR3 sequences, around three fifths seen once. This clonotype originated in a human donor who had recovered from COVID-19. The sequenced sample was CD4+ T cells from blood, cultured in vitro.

The chain's CDR3 is CATSRPGLTSRGYTF. DNA of the CDR3: TGTGCCACCAGCAGACCGGGCCTAACGAGTCGAGGCTACACCTTC. V gene TRBV15 combines with J gene TRBJ1-2; no definite D call. In germline, CDR1 is LNHNV, CDR2 YYDKDF (reference sequence). The CDR3 has 15 amino acids. V was shortened by 2 bases and J by 8 bases, with 18 bases between the two germline ends.